The 18 T cell receptor beta chains in this list originate from one sample, sequenced in a study of OX40 agonist ivuxolimab in advanced cancers. Measured with immunoSEQ multiplex PCR; TCRdb has only the in-frame clones, and not every one. This table has some 68,000 clones, 88% appearing once. The specimen comprised CD4+ or CD8+ T cells sorted from blood, sampled in a trial of the OX40 agonist ivuxolimab. The receptor set was obtained from an adult with an advanced solid tumor such as melanoma, head and neck, liver or kidney cancer.

This clone occurred a few times. The chain uses TRBV11-3 and TRBJ2-6, with D perhaps matching TRBD1 or TRBD2 (5 bases each). Per the germline V gene, CDR1 is SGHNT and CDR2 is YENEEA. Trimming stripped 3 bases from V and 0 bases from J, with 12 bases between. CDR3 length equals 17 residues. CDR3 in amino acids: CASSLGVGVSGANVLTF. In DNA, the CDR3 is TGTGCCAGCAGCTTGGGGGTGGGGGTCTCTGGGGCCAACGTCCTGACTTTC. Looking up the rest from reference TRBV11-3 and TRBJ2-6 gives the full variable domain: EAGVVQSPRYKIIEKKQPVAFWCNPISGHNTLYWYLQNLGQGPELLIRYENEEAVDDSQLPKDRFSAERLKGVDSTLKIQPAELGDSAVYLCASSLGVGVSGANVLTFGAGSRLTVL.

The rearrangement links TRBV9 to TRBJ2-7; 8 bases match TRBD2. Trimming at V came to 0 bases and at J to 2 bases, leaving 4 bases not matched to a gene. Looked up from germline, CDR1 is SGDLS and CDR2 is YYNGEE. The CDR3 loop spans 15 amino acids. The chain's CDR3 is CASSVAIGRAYEQYF. The CDR3 nucleotides read TGTGCCAGCAGCGTAGCTATCGGGAGGGCCTACGAGCAGTACTTC.

The chain combines TRBV28 with TRBJ1-1; TRBD1 is a possible D gene (5 bases). Per germline, CDR1 MDHEN and CDR2 SYDVKM. V was trimmed by 6 bases and J by 1 base, leaving 15 bases between them. The CDR3 extends over 15 amino acids. CDR3 sequence: CASRSPQGRNTEAFF. CDR3 nucleotide sequence: TGTGCCAGCAGAAGCCCCCAGGGCCGGAACACTGAAGCTTTCTTT.

The chain couples TRBV7-2 to TRBJ2-7; D may be TRBD1 (5 bases). Deletions cut 5 bases from V and 3 bases from J, with 14 bases between. CDR3 size: 14 residues. Germline V lookup: CDR1 SGHTA, CDR2 FQGNSA. The CDR3 nucleotides read TGTGCCAGCAGCACTGCGACAGCCCGCTACGAGCAGTACTTC. It translates to CASSTATARYEQYF.

The genes are TRBV19 and TRBJ1-1, with D maybe TRBD1 (6 bases). The CDR3 has 14 residues. Germline V gene lookup returns CDR1 LNHDA and CDR2 SQIVND (reference sequence). Trimming shortened V by 1 base and J by 4 bases, and 10 bases separated the two germline ends. In DNA, the CDR3 is TGTGCCAGTAGTATAGGGGAGGGGGGCACTGAAGCTTTCTTT. It yields the protein CASSIGEGGTEAFF. The entire variable domain, with the rest obtained from reference TRBV19 and TRBJ1-1, is as follows: DGGITQSPKYLFRKEGQNVTLSCEQNLNHDAMYWYRQDPGQGLRLIYYSQIVNDFQKGDIAEGYSVSREKKESFPLTVTSAQKNPTAFYLCASSIGEGGTEAFFGQGTRLTVV.

This chain uses TRBV28 with TRBJ2-3; D remains ambiguous. V was shortened by 2 bases and J by 5 bases, with 14 bases between the two germline ends. CDR1 and CDR2 (germline): MDHEN, SYDVKM. The CDR3 extends over 15 amino acids. CDR3 coding DNA: TGTGCCAGCAGTTTAGCCCGGGTCGGCCGAGATACGCAGTATTTT. Protein: CASSLARVGRDTQYF.

The J gene is TRBJ2-2, the V gene TRBV14; D gene ambiguous. Trimming took off 4 bases at V and 7 bases at J, with 13 bases between the two ends. Germline V gives CDR1 SGHDN, CDR2 FVKESK. This CDR3 is 14 amino acids long. CDR3 bases: TGTGCCAGCAGCCCATTTCGGTCGGGCGGGGAGCTGTTTTTT. This translates into CASSPFRSGGELFF.

The rearrangement uses TRBV5-1 and TRBJ2-1, with 7 positions matching TRBD1. V dropped 5 bases and J dropped 8; count of bases not matched to a gene: 7. CDR3 length equals 13 residues. The germline V gene has CDR1 SGHRS and CDR2 YFSETQ. This CDR3 reads CASRLTGFDEQFF. The CDR3 DNA is TGCGCCAGCAGACTGACAGGGTTCGATGAGCAGTTCTTC. The complete variable domain, with remaining parts taken from reference TRBV5-1 and TRBJ2-1, reads KAGVTQTPRYLIKTRGQQVTLSCSPISGHRSVSWYQQTPGQGLQFLFEYFSETQRNKGNFPGRFSGRQFSNSRSEMNVSTLELGDSALYLCASRLTGFDEQFFGPGTRLTVL.

This CDR3 is CASSTGLNHLTDTQYF. The CDR3 coding sequence is TGTGCCAGCAGTACAGGACTAAACCACCTCACAGATACGCAGTATTTT. This chain joins TRBV7-9 and TRBJ2-3; a weak D match, TRBD2 (6 bases). The germline V and J ends were trimmed by 6 bases and 2 bases, with 18 bases remaining between them. The CDR3 contains 16 residues. The V gene's germline CDR1 is SEHNR and CDR2 FQNEAQ (reference sequence).

The chain couples TRBV18 to TRBJ2-1; D not certain. Trimming left V 6 bases short and J 9 bases short, with 12 bases between. This CDR3 is 12 amino acids long. Germline CDR1 reads KGHSH; CDR2 reads LQKENI. CDR3 bases: TGTGCCAGCTCGCCGGCCGTAGGTGAGCAGTTCTTC. This translates into CASSPAVGEQFF.

The gene calls are TRBV6-1 and TRBJ2-1; TRBD2 agrees at 8 bases. The CDR3 extends over 15 amino acids. Unmatched junction bases numbered 4, after V lost 6 bases and J lost 0 bases. Germline lookup yields CDR1 MNHNS and CDR2 SASEGT. CDR3 in DNA: TGTGCCAGCAGGAGCGGGGGAAGCTCCTACAATGAGCAGTTCTTC. This translates into CASRSGGSSYNEQFF.

CDR3: CASSSQGGTDTQYF. In nucleotides, the CDR3 is TGTGCCAGCAGCTCTCAGGGGGGCACAGATACGCAGTATTTT. J is TRBJ2-3 and V is TRBV5-4; 7 nucleotides match TRBD1. V shed 3 bases, J shed 1 base, and the junction held 2 bases outside the gene matches. Germline values: CDR1 SGHNT, CDR2 YYREEE (reference sequence). This CDR3 is built from 14 residues.

V usage is TRBV11-3 and J usage is TRBJ2-5; 8 nucleotides match TRBD2. This CDR3 is built from 18 residues. The junction had 14 bases not matched to a gene; V was cut back by 2 bases and J by 3 bases. The V gene's germline CDR1 is SGHNT and CDR2 YENEEA. CDR3 amino acids: CASSLRSSGSPKEETQYF. The CDR3 DNA is TGTGCCAGCAGCTTAAGGTCCAGCGGGAGTCCCAAGGAAGAGACCCAGTACTTC.

The chain combines TRBV6-6 with TRBJ2-5; D ambiguous. The germline gives CDR1 MNHNY, CDR2 SVGAGI (reference sequence). The CDR3 consists of 12 residues. Deletions cut 6 bases from V and 1 base from J, with 6 bases between. The CDR3 coding sequence is TGTGCCAGCAGATCTCCCCAAGAGACCCAGTACTTC. It encodes CASRSPQETQYF.

This chain joins TRBV19 and TRBJ2-7, with TRBD2 matching 12 bases. The CDR3 loop spans 14 amino acids. Germline values: CDR1 LNHDA, CDR2 SQIVND (reference sequence). V lost 6 bases and J lost 3; bases outside the gene matches: 3. The chain's CDR3 is CASRRLAGVYEQYF. The CDR3 DNA is TGTGCCAGTAGGCGACTAGCGGGAGTCTACGAGCAGTACTTC.

The genes are TRBV7-2 and TRBJ1-1; TRBD1 is a possible D gene (5 bases). V was clipped by 1 base and J by 6 bases, with 9 bases between them. Germline values: CDR1 SGHTA, CDR2 FQGNSA. The CDR3 has 13 amino acids. The CDR3: CASSLVAGSEAFF. CDR3 nucleotides: TGTGCCAGCAGCTTAGTAGCAGGGTCTGAAGCTTTCTTT.

CDR3 region: CASSLGQGLAKNIQYF. CDR3 nucleotides: TGTGCCAGCAGCCTAGGACAGGGCCTAGCCAAAAACATTCAGTACTTC. This chain joins TRBV7-9 and TRBJ2-4; 8 positions match TRBD1. The V gene end was trimmed by 5 bases and the J gene end by 0 bases; junction bases not matched to a gene: 6. Germline V gives CDR1 SEHNR, CDR2 FQNEAQ (reference sequence). This CDR3 has 16 residues.

The chain couples TRBV7-2 to TRBJ1-1, with D unclear. V was pared by 5 bases and J by 0 bases, with 13 bases between. Germline CDR1 is SGHTA and CDR2 is FQGNSA. This CDR3 comprises 15 residues. CDR3 region: CASSLGLGMNTEAFF. The CDR3 DNA follows: TGTGCCAGCAGCCTCGGTTTGGGGATGAACACTGAAGCTTTCTTT.